A selection of T cell receptor beta chains follows, all from one sample in a study of post-analysis software for immune sequencing data. TCRdb analysed the PCR reads with MiXCR anew, one entry per CDR3 protein. The sample consists of approximately 770,000 distinct CDR3 sequences, about 45% of them appearing once. The sample taken for sequencing was blood. Every receptor here comes from a girl aged 5-17 years with multiple sclerosis. The CDR3 runs from the conserved cysteine through the conserved F or W. Each record gives: J gene, clone size, V gene, D gene, CDR3 DNA, CDR3 protein. D genes are given only for firm matches. Not all rows give a size; the values are once, few, many and, for expanded clones, a class.

>TRBJ1-4|-|TRBV20-1|-
TGCAGTGCTAGTACCCCAACTAATGAAAAACTGTTTTTT
CSASTPTNEKLFF
>TRBJ2-5|-|TRBV3-1|-
TGTGCCAGCAGCCAAGATCCGACGTCTCAAGAGACCCAGTACTTC
CASSQDPTSQETQYF
>TRBJ2-7|-|TRBV29-1|TRBD2
TGCAGCGTTAGGACTAGCGGGATCTCCTACGAGCAGTACTTC
CSVRTSGISYEQYF
>TRBJ2-7|-|TRBV20-1|TRBD2
TGCAGTGCTCCAACCTTTGGGAGGGACGAGCAGTACTTC
CSAPTFGRDEQYF
>TRBJ2-5|-|TRBV24-1|-
TGTGCCACCAGTGATCCTGATCCGACCCAAGAGACCCAGTACTTC
CATSDPDPTQETQYF
>TRBJ1-4|-|TRBV6-1|-
TGTGCCAGCAGTGAGAATTACAGAGGACTGTTTTTT
CASSENYRGLFF
>TRBJ1-4|-|TRBV20-1|-
TGCAGTACTAGCCCGCGGGGTAGAGATGAAAAACTGTTTTTT
CSTSPRGRDEKLFF
>TRBJ2-1|-|TRBV5-1|-
TGCGCCAGTCATGAAAGGGGCAGGCTAACCTACAATGAGCAGTTCTTC
CASHERGRLTYNEQFF
>TRBJ2-7|few|TRBV3-1|TRBD1
TGTGCCAGCAGCCAAGATCGGAGGCGGGACAGGGGGGACGAGCAGTACTTC
CASSQDRRRDRGDEQYF
>TRBJ2-5|few|TRBV7-7|-
TGTGCTAGCAGCTTGGACGGCCTAGAGACCCAGTACTTC
CASSLDGLETQYF
>TRBJ2-1|few|TRBV12-3/TRBV12-4|-
TGTGCCAGCAGTCGGGGACGCAATGAGCAGTTCTTC
CASSRGRNEQFF
>TRBJ2-7|once|TRBV12-3/TRBV12-4|TRBD2
TGTGCCAGCAGTACCTTAGCGGGAGTAAGGTACGAGCAGTACTTC
CASSTLAGVRYEQYF
>TRBJ2-1|-|TRBV29-1|TRBD2
TGCAGCGTTGAGGAGCGGGAGGAGTGGCTCGATGAGCAGTTCTTC
CSVEEREEWLDEQFF
>TRBJ2-1|few|TRBV19|-
TGTGCCAGTAGTATAGAAGGAGGGAGGGGGTACAATGAGCAGTTCTTC
CASSIEGGRGYNEQFF
>TRBJ2-1|few|TRBV4-1|TRBD1
TGCGCCAGCAGCCAGGACAGGGGTTCCTACGAGCAGTTCTTC
CASSQDRGSYEQFF
>TRBJ2-7|few|TRBV20-1|-
TGCAGTGCTAGAGCCCCGGGGAGGACCGAGCAGTACTTC
CSARAPGRTEQYF
>TRBJ2-3|-|TRBV27|TRBD1
TGTGCCAGCAGTCCGGCCGGGACAGGGCGGGAGTATTTT
CASSPAGTGREYF
>TRBJ2-7|few|TRBV3-1|TRBD1
TGTGCCAGCAGCCCCACCCCGGACAGGACCTACGAGCAGTACTTC
CASSPTPDRTYEQYF
>TRBJ1-2|-|TRBV25-1|-
TGTGCCAGCGAAGGGTATTATGGCTACACCTTC
CASEGYYGYTF
>TRBJ2-7|-|TRBV4-2|-
TGTGCCAGCAGCCAAGATCACGGCAGGAGCTACGAGCAGTACTTC
CASSQDHGRSYEQYF
>TRBJ2-2|once|TRBV5-1|-
TGCGCCAGCAGCTTGGCCGAAGGTCCGAACACCGGGGAGCTGTTTTTT
CASSLAEGPNTGELFF
>TRBJ2-3|few|TRBV15|-
TGTGCCACCAGCGCCCGGGACGGGAGCGATACGCAGTATTTT
CATSARDGSDTQYF
>TRBJ2-3|few|TRBV27|-
TGTGCCAGCAGTCCGGGACTTACCACAGATACGCAGTATTTT
CASSPGLTTDTQYF
>TRBJ1-2|few|TRBV12-3/TRBV12-4|-
TGTGCCAGCAGTTCCGCGGGAGGATACTATGGCTACACCTTC
CASSSAGGYYGYTF
>TRBJ2-7|-|TRBV15|TRBD1
TGTGCCACCAGCACGGACAGGGAACGCTACGAGCAGTACTTC
CATSTDRERYEQYF
>TRBJ2-7|-|TRBV20-1|TRBD2
TGCAGTGCCACACCCGGACTAGCGGGAGGGCCTGATGGGTACGAGCAGTACTTC
CSATPGLAGGPDGYEQYF
>TRBJ2-7|-|TRBV6-6|TRBD2
TGTGCCAGCAGTTACTCGCCAGGGACTAGCGGGAGCTACGAGCAGTACTTC
CASSYSPGTSGSYEQYF
>TRBJ2-6|few|TRBV10-3|TRBD1
TGTGCCATCAGTGAGAGGGAGACAGGGCCTGGGGCCAACGTCCTGACTTTC
CAISERETGPGANVLTF
>TRBJ2-4|-|TRBV15|TRBD1
TGTGCCACCAGCAGAGACGGACAGGCGTACATTCAGTACTTC
CATSRDGQAYIQYF
>TRBJ1-2|-|TRBV6-5|-
TGTGCCAGCAGTTACGGGGGGTATGACGGCTACACCTTC
CASSYGGYDGYTF
>TRBJ2-7|-|TRBV20-1|TRBD2
TGCAGTGCTAGAGATGATGCGGGAGGGCCCTACGAGCAGTACTTC
CSARDDAGGPYEQYF
>TRBJ2-1|-|TRBV12-3/TRBV12-4|TRBD2
TGTGCCAGCAGTCCAGGGGGACTAGCGTTCAATGAGCAGTTCTTC
CASSPGGLAFNEQFF
>TRBJ2-1|few|TRBV20-1|-
TGCAGTGTGCCGGGATCAGCAGGCAATGAGCAGTTCTTC
CSVPGSAGNEQFF
>TRBJ1-1|-|TRBV7-9|-
TGTGCCAGCAGCTTAGAGGACCCTGAAGCTTTCTTT
CASSLEDPEAFF
>TRBJ2-5|few|TRBV5-1|TRBD2
TGCGCCAGCAGCTTGGCGACTAGCGGGAGGCAAGAGACCCAGTACTTC
CASSLATSGRQETQYF
>TRBJ2-5|-|TRBV20-1|TRBD1
TGCAGTGCCTCCCGACAGGGGGCTATCCGAGAGACCCAGTACTTC
CSASRQGAIRETQYF
>TRBJ2-1|-|TRBV20-1|-
TGCAGTGCTAGTAAGGGGCGGGATGGGTACAATGAGCAGTTCTTC
CSASKGRDGYNEQFF
>TRBJ1-2|few|TRBV15|-
TGTGCCACCAGCAGAGAGGGCAGGGTGGTCCCTAACTATGGCTACACCTTC
CATSREGRVVPNYGYTF
>TRBJ1-5|-|TRBV25-1|TRBD1
TGTGCCAGCAGTGAATACGGGACAGGGTTTATGTTAGCCGAAAATCAGCCCCAGCATTTT
CASSEYGTGFMLAENQPQHF
>TRBJ2-2|-|TRBV6-5|-
TGTGCCAGCAGTCTGGACCCTAGGCCCGGGGAGCTGTTTTTT
CASSLDPRPGELFF
>TRBJ2-1|-|TRBV29-1|-
TGCAGCGTTGAAGAAAGGGACGTCTACAATGAGCAGTTCTTC
CSVEERDVYNEQFF
>TRBJ2-7|few|TRBV12-3/TRBV12-4|-
TGTGCCAGCAGTTTAGCGTGGGGAGGCGCCTACGAGCAGTACTTC
CASSLAWGGAYEQYF
>TRBJ2-7|-|TRBV21-1|-
TGTGCCAGCAGCACAGTGGAAGAGCAGTACTTC
CASSTVEEQYF
>TRBJ2-4|-|TRBV3-1|-
TGTGCCAGCAGCCAAGATCAGACACCCCTACTGGAGCAGTACTTC
CASSQDQTPLLEQYF
>TRBJ1-1|few|TRBV3-1|-
TGTGCCAGCACCCTAGGACACGCAAACACTGAAGCTTTCTTT
CASTLGHANTEAFF
>TRBJ1-2|-|TRBV7-2|TRBD1
TGTGCCAGCAGCTGGCGGGGGGACAGCCGAGGCTACACCTTC
CASSWRGDSRGYTF
>TRBJ2-2|-|TRBV9|-
TGTGCCAGCAGAGGTGGGGCCGGGGAGCTGTTTTTT
CASRGGAGELFF